The clone carrying this TCR beta chain has at least ten counts. TCR beta CDR3 regions were amplified from RNA. TCR CDR3 underwent first-round RT-PCR with the HTBI primer set. TCRdb processed the multiplex PCR reads anew with MiXCR; each CDR3 protein has one entry. The data hold roughly 600,000 distinct CDR3 sequences, with about 14% observed a single time. There are 12 residues in the CDR3. V shed 10 bases and J shed 7 bases, with 17 bases lying between them. Germline V CDR1 and CDR2: MNHNS, SASEGT. The sample is drawn from a study of T cells in Graves' hyperthyroidism and ophthalmopathy. Sequenced input: blood. The V gene is TRBV6-1, the J gene TRBJ2-7, with D possibly matching TRBD1 (5 bases). The receptor was derived from a woman in her 50s with Graves' ophthalmopathy. The CDR3: CAILLQGREQYF. The CDR3 DNA reads TGTGCCATCCTCCTCCAGGGTAGGGAGCAGTACTTC.